The table lists the clone carrying this TCR beta chain with a count of one. Its antigen is not identified. Method: immunoSEQ multiplex PCR; TCRdb's copy keeps in-frame clones and lacks some. This sample has about 1.1 million clones, with roughly 77% found just once. The data are from a study of shared clonotypes between healthy human individuals. Findings of the study overall: Among a handful of donors, approximately 5% of naive CD4 clonotypes were found in common.

The sequencing input was memory CD4+ T cells from PBMCs. The subset was: CD45RA-negative fraction. The clonotype comes from a man aged 18 to 35 in good health. Some clones in this sample may be carry-over from other donors' samples.

CDR3: CASSSKGGGMVYGYTF. The CDR3 DNA follows: TGTGCCAGCAGCTCAAAGGGCGGAGGGATGGTCTATGGCTACACCTTC. The V gene is TRBV7-3, the J gene TRBJ1-2; the D is unclear. This CDR3 has 16 residues. The germline V and J ends were trimmed by 4 bases and 4 bases, with 19 bases remaining between them. CDR1 and CDR2 from the germline V gene are SGHTA and FQGTGA.